The sequence of this TCR beta chain was determined in a study of molecular identifiers for immune sequencing clone quantification. On the study more broadly: The replicates split RNA from around 20,000 or 100,000 naive CD8 cells five ways and sequenced four.

MiXCR was run by TCRdb on the PCR reads, yielding one entry per CDR3 protein. The sample yields some 91,000 distinct CDR3 sequences, about 24% seen once. To note about this clonotype: One end of the junction is discordant with germline, which a read error may explain.

The CDR3 is made up of 18 amino acids. Sequencing input: naive CD8+ T cells from blood, with Jurkat cell RNA spiked in. Indicated subset: FACS-sorted CD8+CD4-CCR7+CD45RA+ naive T cells. V and J are TRBV12-3 or TRBV12-4 and TRBJ2-1; 14 bases map to TRBD2. This TCR came from a human donor in good health. Some libraries in this study had Jurkat cell RNA spiked in. CDR3: CASSQRLAGGEFYNEQSF. The CDR3 DNA reads TGTGCCAGCAGTCAGCGACTAGCGGGAGGGGAATTTTACAATGAGCAGTCCTTC.